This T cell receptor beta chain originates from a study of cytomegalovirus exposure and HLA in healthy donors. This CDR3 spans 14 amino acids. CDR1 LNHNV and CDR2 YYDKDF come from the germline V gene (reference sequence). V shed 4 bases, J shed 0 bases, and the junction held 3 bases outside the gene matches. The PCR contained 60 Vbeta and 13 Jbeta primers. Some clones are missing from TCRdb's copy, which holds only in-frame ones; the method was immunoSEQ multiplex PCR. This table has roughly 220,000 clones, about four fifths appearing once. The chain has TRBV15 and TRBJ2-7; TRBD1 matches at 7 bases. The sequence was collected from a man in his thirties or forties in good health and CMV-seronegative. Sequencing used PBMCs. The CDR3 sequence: CATSKTGSSYEQYF. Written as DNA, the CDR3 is TGTGCCACCAGCAAGACAGGGAGCTCCTACGAGCAGTACTTC.